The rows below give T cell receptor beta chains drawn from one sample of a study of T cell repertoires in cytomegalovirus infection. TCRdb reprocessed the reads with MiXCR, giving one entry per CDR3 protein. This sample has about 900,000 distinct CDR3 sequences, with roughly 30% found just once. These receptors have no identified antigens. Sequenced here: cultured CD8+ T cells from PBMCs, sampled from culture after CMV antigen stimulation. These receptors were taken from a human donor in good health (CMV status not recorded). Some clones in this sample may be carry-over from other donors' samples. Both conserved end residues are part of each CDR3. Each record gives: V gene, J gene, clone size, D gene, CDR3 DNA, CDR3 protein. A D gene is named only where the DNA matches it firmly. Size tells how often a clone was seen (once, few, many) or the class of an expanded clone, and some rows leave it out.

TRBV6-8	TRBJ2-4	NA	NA	TGTGCCAGCAGTTACTCGAACGGGGGAGACATTCAGTACTTC	CASSYSNGGDIQYF
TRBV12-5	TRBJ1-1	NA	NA	TGTGCTAGTGCCTACGGGGGATCCATGAACACTGAAGCTTTCTTT	CASAYGGSMNTEAFF
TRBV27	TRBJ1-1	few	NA	TGTGCCAGCAGTTTAGTGGGGGCCACTGAAGCTTTCTTT	CASSLVGATEAFF
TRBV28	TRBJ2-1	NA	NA	TGTGCCAGCAGTTTACCGGGACTCTTAGCCTACAATGAGCAGTTCTTC	CASSLPGLLAYNEQFF
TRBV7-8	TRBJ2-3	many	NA	TGTGCCAGCAGCTTAGCGAGGGTCCTGACAGTTAGCACAGATACGCAGTATTTT	CASSLARVLTVSTDTQYF
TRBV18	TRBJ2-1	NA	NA	TGTGCCAGCTCCGTCTCAAGACACCTTTTTGAGCAGTTCTTC	CASSVSRHLFEQFF
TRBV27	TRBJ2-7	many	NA	TGTGCCAGCAGTAAGGGAGCCAGCTACGAGCAGTACTTC	CASSKGASYEQYF
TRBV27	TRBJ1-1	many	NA	TGTGCCAGCAGCTTATCGGGCAGGGGCACTGAAGCTTTCTTT	CASSLSGRGTEAFF
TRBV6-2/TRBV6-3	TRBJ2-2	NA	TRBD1	TGTGCCAGCAGCCTTACTCGACAGGGACCCGGGGAGCTGTTTTTT	CASSLTRQGPGELFF
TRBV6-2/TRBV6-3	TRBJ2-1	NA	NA	TGTGCCAGCAGTTACTCGAACCCCAATGAGCAGTTCTTC	CASSYSNPNEQFF
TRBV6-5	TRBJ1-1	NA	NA	TGTGCCAGCAGTTACGTTGGTTTCATGAACACTGAAGCTTTCTTT	CASSYVGFMNTEAFF
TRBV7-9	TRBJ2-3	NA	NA	TGTGCCAGCAGCTTAGGGGGCCAAGCCACAGATACGCAGTATTTT	CASSLGGQATDTQYF
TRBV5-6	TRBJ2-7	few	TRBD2	TGTGCCAGCACCCGGGGGGGCCCAGAGGCCTACGAGCAGTACTTC	CASTRGGPEAYEQYF
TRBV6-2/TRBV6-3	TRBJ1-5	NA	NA	TGTGCCAGCGGGGTAGGCAATCAGCCCCAGCATTTT	CASGVGNQPQHF
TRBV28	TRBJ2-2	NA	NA	TGTGCCAGCAGTTTCGTGTCGGCCGGGGAGCTGTTTTTT	CASSFVSAGELFF
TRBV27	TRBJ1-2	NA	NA	TGTGCCAGCAGGCAAGGGGGGAACTATGGCTACACCTTC	CASRQGGNYGYTF
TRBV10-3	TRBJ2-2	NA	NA	TGTGCCATCAGGGACGCCACCGGGGAGCTGTTTTTT	CAIRDATGELFF
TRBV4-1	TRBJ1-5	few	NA	TGCGCCAGCAGCCAAGCAGGAGGGCAGCCCCAGCATTTT	CASSQAGGQPQHF
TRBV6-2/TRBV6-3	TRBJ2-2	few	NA	TGTGCCAGCTTGCACGGGACCGGGGAGCTGTTTTTT	CASLHGTGELFF
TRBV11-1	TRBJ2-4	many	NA	TGTGCCAGCAGCCCGGACTCTCCATTAGCCAAAAACATTCAGTACTTC	CASSPDSPLAKNIQYF
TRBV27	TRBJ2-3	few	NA	TGTGCCAGCAAGAGGCGGGGTGCAGATACGCAGTATTTT	CASKRRGADTQYF
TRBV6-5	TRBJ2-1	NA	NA	TGTGCCAGCAGTTACTTCCGACAAGGTTACAATGAGCAGTTCTTC	CASSYFRQGYNEQFF
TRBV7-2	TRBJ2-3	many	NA	TGTGCCAGCAGCTCGGGGGAGCGGTTTTCTCATACGCAGTATTTT	CASSSGERFSHTQYF
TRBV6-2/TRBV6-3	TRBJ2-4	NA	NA	TGTGCCAGCAGAGACGACAGGAGACAAAACATTCAGTACTTC	CASRDDRRQNIQYF
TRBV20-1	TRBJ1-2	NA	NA	TGCAGTGCCAGACGATATCTCGAGCTCTATGGCTACACCTTC	CSARRYLELYGYTF
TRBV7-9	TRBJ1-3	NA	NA	TGTGCCAGCAGACCGACAGGCTCTGGAAACACCATATATTTT	CASRPTGSGNTIYF
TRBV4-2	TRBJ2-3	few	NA	TGTGCCAGCAGCCAAGGGATTACGGAGGACACAGATACGCAGTATTTT	CASSQGITEDTDTQYF
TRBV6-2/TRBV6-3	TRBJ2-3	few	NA	TGTGCCAGCAGTTACTCGGAGACAGATACGCAGTATTTT	CASSYSETDTQYF
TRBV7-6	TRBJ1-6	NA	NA	TGTGCCAGCAGCTTAGCGCGCGGTCGGGATTCACCCCTCCACTTT	CASSLARGRDSPLHF
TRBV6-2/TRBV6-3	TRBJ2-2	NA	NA	TGTGCCTCCACGGGGATGCTGCGAGACACCGGGGAGCTGTTTTTT	CASTGMLRDTGELFF
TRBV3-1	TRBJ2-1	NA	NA	TGTGCCAGCAGCCGGCGGGGCGCACTCGATGAGCAGTTCTTC	CASSRRGALDEQFF
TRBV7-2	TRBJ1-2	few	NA	TGTGCCAGCAGCTTATCTTCTCGAGACCAGAACTATGGCTACACCTTC	CASSLSSRDQNYGYTF
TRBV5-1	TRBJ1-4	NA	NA	TGCGCCAGCAGCTTGAACTACAGGGTCGCCCTTTCCTCAACTAATGAAAAACTGTTTTTT	CASSLNYRVALSSTNEKLFF
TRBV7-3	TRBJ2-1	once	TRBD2	TGTGACAGCAGCTCGCCTAGCGGGGGCTACAATGAGCAGTTCTTC	CDSSSPSGGYNEQFF
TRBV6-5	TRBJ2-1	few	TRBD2	TGTGCCAGCAGTTCCGGACTAGCGGGGGGGCAATACTACAATGAGCAGTTCTTC	CASSSGLAGGQYYNEQFF
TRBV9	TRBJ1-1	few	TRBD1	TGTGCCAGCAGCGTCGGGACAGGGGGCAGGGGCACTGAAGCTTTCTTT	CASSVGTGGRGTEAFF
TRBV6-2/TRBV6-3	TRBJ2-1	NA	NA	TGTGCCAGCAGTTGGACTTTCTACAATGAGCAGTTCTTC	CASSWTFYNEQFF
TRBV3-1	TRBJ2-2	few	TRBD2	TGTGCCAGCAGACCGCTCTCAGGGGCGGGGGGCCGCAGGGACACCGGGGAGCTGTTTTTT	CASRPLSGAGGRRDTGELFF
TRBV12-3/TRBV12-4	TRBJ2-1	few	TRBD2	TGTGCCAGCAGAATTAGCGGGAATGAGCAGTTCTTC	CASRISGNEQFF
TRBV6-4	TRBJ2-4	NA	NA	TGTGCCAGCAGTGTAACCCTCGAGGCTAAAAACATTCAGTACTTC	CASSVTLEAKNIQYF
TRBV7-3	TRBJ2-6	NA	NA	TGTGCCAGCATGGACTCTGGGGCCAACGTCCTGACTTTC	CASMDSGANVLTF